This T cell receptor (beta chain) was retrieved from a study of early T cells in non-severe SARS-CoV-2 infection. Background on the study: Bulk RNA taken from unsorted whole blood was sequenced, leaving chains unpaired. Whole-study results and caveats: VDJdb matching, biased toward anti-spike CD8 responses, missed private and CD4 specificities.

Unique molecular identifier tags were affixed to discrete cDNA molecules. TCRdb called the 5' RACE reads again in MiXCR, with one record for every CDR3 protein. The data show about 42,000 distinct CDR3 sequences, around 7% seen once. This CDR3 is built from 13 residues. The germline V and J ends were trimmed by 6 bases and 1 base, with 7 bases remaining between them. Many counts were recorded for this clonotype. The antigen is not known. This receptor was identified in an adult who was a healthcare worker with PCR-confirmed SARS-CoV-2 infection or an uninfected control (not recorded which). V usage is TRBV12-3 or TRBV12-4 and J usage is TRBJ2-1; D is unresolved. The sequenced sample consisted of whole blood. The CDR3 DNA reads as TGTGCCAGCAGCGCTGAATCCTACAATGAGCAGTTCTTC. Residues: CASSAESYNEQFF.